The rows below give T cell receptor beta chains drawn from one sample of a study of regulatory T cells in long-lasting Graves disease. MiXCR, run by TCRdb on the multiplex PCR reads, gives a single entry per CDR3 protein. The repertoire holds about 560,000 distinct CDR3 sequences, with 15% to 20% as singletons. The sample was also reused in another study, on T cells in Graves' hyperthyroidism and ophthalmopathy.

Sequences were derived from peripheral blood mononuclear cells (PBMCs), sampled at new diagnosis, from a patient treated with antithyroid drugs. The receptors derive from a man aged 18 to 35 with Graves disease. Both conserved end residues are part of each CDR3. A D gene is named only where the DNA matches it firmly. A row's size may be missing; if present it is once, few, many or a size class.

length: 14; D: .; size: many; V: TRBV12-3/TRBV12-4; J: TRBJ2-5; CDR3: CASSYRMVQETQYF; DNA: TGTGCCAGCAGTTACCGCATGGTCCAAGAGACCCAGTACTTC
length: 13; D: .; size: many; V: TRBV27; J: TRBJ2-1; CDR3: CASSLTEYNEQFF; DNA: TGTGCCAGCAGTTTGACAGAATACAATGAGCAGTTCTTC
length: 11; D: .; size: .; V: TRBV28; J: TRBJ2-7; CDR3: CASPTGSEQYF; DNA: TGTGCCAGCCCCACCGGCTCCGAGCAGTACTTC
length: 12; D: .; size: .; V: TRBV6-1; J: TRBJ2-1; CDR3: CASGIYRDEQFF; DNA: TGTGCCAGCGGAATTTACAGGGATGAGCAGTTCTTC
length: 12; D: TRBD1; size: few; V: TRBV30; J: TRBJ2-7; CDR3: CAWSVTGGEQYF; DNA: TGTGCCTGGAGTGTTACAGGGGGCGAGCAGTACTTC
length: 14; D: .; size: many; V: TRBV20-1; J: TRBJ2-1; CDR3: CSASGGSGYNEQFF; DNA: TGCAGTGCTAGCGGAGGGTCGGGTTACAATGAGCAGTTCTTC
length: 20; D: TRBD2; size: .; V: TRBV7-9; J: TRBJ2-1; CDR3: CASSSSRGPSGRAWNNEQFF; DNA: TGTGCCAGCAGCTCCTCTAGGGGCCCAAGCGGGAGGGCCTGGAACAATGAGCAGTTCTTC
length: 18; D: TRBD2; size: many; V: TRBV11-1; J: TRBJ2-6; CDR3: CASSSTSGRASRANVLTF; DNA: TGTGCCAGCAGCTCGACTAGCGGGAGGGCCTCTCGGGCCAACGTCCTGACTTTC
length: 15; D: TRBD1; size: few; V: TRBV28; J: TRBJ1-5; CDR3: CASTPQGNSNQPQHF; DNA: TGTGCCAGCACTCCACAGGGGAATAGCAATCAGCCCCAGCATTTT
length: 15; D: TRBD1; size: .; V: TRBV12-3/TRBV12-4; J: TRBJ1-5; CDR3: CASKMGTGVFQPQHF; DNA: TGTGCCAGTAAAATGGGGACAGGGGTTTTTCAGCCCCAGCATTTT
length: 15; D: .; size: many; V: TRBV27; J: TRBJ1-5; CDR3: CASSTTGDSRGAQHF; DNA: TGTGCCAGCAGTACTACAGGAGATTCGCGTGGGGCCCAGCATTTT
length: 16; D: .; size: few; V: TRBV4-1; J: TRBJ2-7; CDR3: CASSRDNLLVGSEQYF; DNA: TGCGCCAGCAGCCGAGATAACCTTCTGGTTGGCTCCGAGCAGTACTTC
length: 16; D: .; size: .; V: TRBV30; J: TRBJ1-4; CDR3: CAWRAGRSLVDEKLFF; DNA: TGTGCCTGGAGGGCGGGGAGAAGCCTCGTGGATGAAAAACTGTTTTTT
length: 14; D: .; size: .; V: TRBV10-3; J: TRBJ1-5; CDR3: CAISDRNSNQPQHF; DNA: TGTGCCATCAGTGACAGAAATAGCAATCAGCCCCAGCATTTT
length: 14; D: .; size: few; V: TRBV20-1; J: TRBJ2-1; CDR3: CSASGSRTFNEQFF; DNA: TGCAGTGCTAGCGGCAGCAGGACCTTCAATGAGCAGTTCTTC
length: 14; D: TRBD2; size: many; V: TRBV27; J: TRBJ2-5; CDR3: CASRASGRGETQYF; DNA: TGTGCCAGCAGGGCTAGCGGGCGAGGGGAGACCCAGTACTTC
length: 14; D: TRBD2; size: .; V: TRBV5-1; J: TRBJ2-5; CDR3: CASSHGLAGETQYF; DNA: TGCGCCAGCAGCCATGGACTAGCCGGGGAGACCCAGTACTTC
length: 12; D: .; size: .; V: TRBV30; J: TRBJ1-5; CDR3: CAWSVGLRPQHF; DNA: TGTGCCTGGAGTGTAGGGCTACGGCCCCAGCATTTT
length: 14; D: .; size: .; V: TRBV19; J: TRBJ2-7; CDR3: CASSFGGAFYEQYF; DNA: TGTGCCAGTAGCTTTGGGGGGGCCTTCTACGAGCAGTACTTC
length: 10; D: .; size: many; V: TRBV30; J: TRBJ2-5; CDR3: CACRLETQYF; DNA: TGTGCCTGCCGTTTGGAGACCCAGTACTTC
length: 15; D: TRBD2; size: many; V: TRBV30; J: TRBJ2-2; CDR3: CAWHVWRESTGELFF; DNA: TGTGCCTGGCACGTATGGCGGGAGTCGACCGGGGAGCTGTTTTTT
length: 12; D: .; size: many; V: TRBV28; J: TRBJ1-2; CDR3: CASSRVAVGYTF; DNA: TGTGCCAGCAGCCGTGTCGCAGTTGGTTACACCTTC
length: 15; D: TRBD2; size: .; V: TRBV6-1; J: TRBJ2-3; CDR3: CASNRAGGSTDTQYF; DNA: TGTGCCAGCAATCGGGCGGGAGGGAGCACAGATACGCAGTATTTT
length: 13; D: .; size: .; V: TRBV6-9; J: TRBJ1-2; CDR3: CASNSSTVNGYTF; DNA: TGTGCCAGCAATTCTTCCACCGTTAATGGCTACACCTTC
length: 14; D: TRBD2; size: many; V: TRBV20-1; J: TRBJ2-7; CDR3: CSARVPSGRYEQYF; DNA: TGCAGTGCTAGAGTGCCTAGCGGGAGATACGAGCAGTACTTC
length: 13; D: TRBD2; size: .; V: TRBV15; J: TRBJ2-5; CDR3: CATSNIAGETQYF; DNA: TGTGCCACCAGCAATATAGCGGGAGAGACCCAGTACTTC
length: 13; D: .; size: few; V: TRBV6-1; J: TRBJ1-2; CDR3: CASSASNNYGYTF; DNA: TGTGCCAGCAGTGCCAGCAACAACTATGGCTACACCTTC
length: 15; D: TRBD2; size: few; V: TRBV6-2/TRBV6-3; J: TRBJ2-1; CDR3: CASSYPRLADNEQFF; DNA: TGTGCCAGCAGTTACCCGAGACTAGCGGACAATGAGCAGTTCTTC
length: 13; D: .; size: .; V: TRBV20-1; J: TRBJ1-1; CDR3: CSATDSLNTEAFF; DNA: TGCAGTGCTACGGACAGTCTGAACACTGAAGCTTTCTTT
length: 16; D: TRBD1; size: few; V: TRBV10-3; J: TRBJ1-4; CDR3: CAISESRGQGSEKLFF; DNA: TGTGCCATCAGTGAGTCGAGGGGACAGGGGAGTGAAAAACTGTTTTTT
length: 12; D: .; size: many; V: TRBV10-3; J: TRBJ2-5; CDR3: CAISVRGETQYF; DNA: TGTGCCATCAGTGTTAGGGGGGAGACCCAGTACTTC
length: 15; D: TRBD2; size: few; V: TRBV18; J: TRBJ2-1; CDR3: CASSLRTSGEVEQFF; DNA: TGTGCCAGCTCACTTAGGACTAGCGGAGAGGTGGAGCAGTTCTTC